A selection of T cell receptor beta chains follows, all from one sample in a study of blood T cell repertoires in COVID-19. Profiled with immunoSEQ multiplex PCR; TCRdb holds only in-frame clones, not every one. The table has 15,000 to 20,000 clones, under 95% seen once. Sequencing was performed on peripheral blood. The receptor set was obtained from a man aged 55 to 70 with active COVID-19. Both conserved end residues are part of each CDR3. The D gene is left open where the match is weak. Size tells how often a clone was seen (once, few, many) or the class of an expanded clone, and some rows leave it out.

clone size	D gene	V gene	J gene	CDR3 protein	CDR3 DNA
-	TRBD1	TRBV5-4	TRBJ1-3	CASTDGQGEVGNTIYF	TGTGCCAGCACCGATGGACAGGGGGAAGTTGGAAACACCATATATTTT
-	-	TRBV25-1	TRBJ2-7	CASSESGGYEQYF	TGTGCCAGCAGTGAATCCGGAGGCTACGAGCAGTACTTC
-	-	TRBV11-2	TRBJ1-1	CASSPGSGEWTEAFF	TGTGCCAGCAGCCCTGGGTCGGGGGAGTGGACTGAAGCTTTCTTT
once	-	TRBV6-4	TRBJ2-3	CASGEGHTDTQYF	TGTGCCAGCGGCGAGGGACACACAGATACGCAGTATTTT
once	-	TRBV6-4	TRBJ2-1	CASSTEYNEQFF	TGTGCCAGCAGTACGGAGTACAATGAGCAGTTCTTC
-	-	TRBV5-1	TRBJ1-5	CASSLGQGYNQPQHF	TGCGCCAGCAGCTTGGGTCAGGGGTACAATCAGCCCCAGCATTTT
-	TRBD1	TRBV6-6	TRBJ1-1	CASRISGQGTEAFF	TGTGCCAGCAGAATTTCCGGACAGGGGACTGAAGCTTTCTTT
-	TRBD1	TRBV6-6	TRBJ1-2	CASSLGQGYYGYTF	TGTGCCAGCAGCCTCGGACAGGGCTATTATGGCTACACCTTC
-	TRBD2	TRBV4-1	TRBJ2-4	CASSRGTTHLNIQYF	TGCGCCAGCAGTAGAGGGACTACCCACCTAAACATTCAGTACTTC
few	TRBD1	TRBV5-1	TRBJ1-6	CASSPLDRPGNNSPLHF	TGCGCCAGCAGCCCCTTGGACAGGCCAGGGAATAATTCACCCCTCCACTTT
-	-	TRBV11-2	TRBJ1-5	CASSLSTQQPQHF	TGTGCCAGCAGCTTATCAACCCAGCAGCCCCAGCATTTT
-	-	TRBV23-1	TRBJ2-3	CASSQSARTEKTTSTDTQYF	TGCGCCAGCAGTCAATCGGCCAGGACAGAAAAAACCACTAGCACAGATACGCAGTATTTT
-	TRBD1	TRBV7-6	TRBJ2-3	CASSLAGDRESTDTQYF	TGTGCCAGCAGCTTAGCCGGGGACAGGGAAAGCACAGATACGCAGTATTTT
-	-	TRBV3-1/TRBV3-2	TRBJ2-2	CASSQASGNTGELFF	TGTGCCAGCAGCCAAGCCTCCGGGAACACCGGGGAGCTGTTTTTT
-	-	TRBV7-9	TRBJ1-1	CASSSLGGNTEAFF	TGTGCCAGCAGCTCCCTGGGGGGGAACACTGAAGCTTTCTTT
-	TRBD1	TRBV6-5	TRBJ1-2	CASSRDSYGYTF	TGTGCCAGCAGCCGGGACAGCTATGGCTACACCTTC
-	-	TRBV28	TRBJ1-4	CASSLQGSTNEKLFF	TGTGCCAGCAGTTTGCAGGGTTCTACTAATGAAAAACTGTTTTTT
-	-	TRBV7-3	TRBJ2-2	CASSPLPGEGELFF	TGTGCCAGCAGCCCTCTACCTGGTGAGGGGGAGCTGTTTTTT
once	-	TRBV7-9	TRBJ1-1	CASSLVNTEAFF	TGTGCCAGCAGCTTAGTAAACACTGAAGCTTTCTTT
-	TRBD1	TRBV14	TRBJ2-5	CASRTIRGLQETQYF	TGTGCCAGCAGAACTATCAGGGGGCTACAAGAGACCCAGTACTTC
-	TRBD2	TRBV6-4	TRBJ2-3	CASSVAPLAGGNTDTQYF	TGTGCCAGCAGTGTAGCCCCTCTAGCGGGGGGGAACACAGATACGCAGTATTTT
-	-	TRBV6-5	TRBJ2-1	CASRAPPNEQFF	TGTGCCAGCAGGGCCCCACCCAATGAGCAGTTCTTC